This TCR beta chain was identified during a study of beta chain features in type 1 diabetes. Study in general: Patients did not differ from healthy donors in age, gender or cell yield.

Reverse transcribing all isolated RNA meant expressed TCRB transcripts were sequenced. The method was immunoSEQ multiplex PCR; TCRdb's version includes in-frame clones alone and lacks a portion of them. The table lists about 740,000 clones, 10% to 15% of them singletons. Looked up from germline, CDR1 is MNHEY and CDR2 is SVGAGI. CDR3 length: 14 residues. V was trimmed by 6 bases and J by 2 bases, leaving 11 bases between them. Overall study findings and caveats: Type 1 diabetes patients showed a moderate but significant shortening of TCRB CDR3s in all four CD4+ subsets. Short templates might get an advantage during PCR, and this would be equal in patients and controls.

Sampling consisted of one heparinised blood draw per donor, averaging around 120 mL. Only a few counts were recorded for this clone. Its antigen is still unknown. The source material was naive CD4+ T cells from blood. The clonotype originates from a man younger than 30 with type 1 diabetes. This rearrangement joins TRBV6-5 to TRBJ1-5; D ambiguous. In DNA, the CDR3 is TGTGCCAGCAGACTACTCGGACGCAATCAGCCCCAGCATTTT. Protein sequence: CASRLLGRNQPQHF.